Each of the 10 T cell receptor beta chains below was sequenced from the same sample in a study of cytomegalovirus exposure and HLA in healthy donors. Method: immunoSEQ multiplex PCR; TCRdb's copy keeps in-frame clones and lacks some. Altogether 100,000 or so clones are present, over 85% being singletons, with the ten largest covering 0.89%. Source material: PBMCs. These receptors all come from a woman aged 18-29 years in good health and CMV-seronegative.

CDR3 residues: CASSQDRQGGHNEQFF. The CDR3, as DNA: TGCGCCAGCAGCCAAGATCGCCAGGGGGGACACAATGAGCAGTTCTTC. The chain recombines TRBV4-1 with TRBJ2-1, with D possibly being TRBD1 (7 bases). Per germline, CDR1 MGHRA and CDR2 YSYEKL. V was shortened by 0 bases and J by 5 bases, with 14 bases between the two germline ends. CDR3 size: 16 residues.

The V and J genes are TRBV19 and TRBJ2-1, with D perhaps matching TRBD2 (6 bases). Trimming took 4 bases from V and 10 from J, leaving 14 bases between them. Germline values: CDR1 LNHDA, CDR2 SQIVND (reference sequence). The CDR3 runs to 13 residues. The CDR3, as DNA: TGTGCCAGTAGTAGGGGGGAGGAAAGGGAGCAGTTCTTC. The encoded protein is CASSRGEEREQFF.

CDR3 DNA sequence: TGCAGCGTTGTCGGTAGCGGGAGGCAAGGGGGGTCCTACAATGAGCAGTTCTTC. Protein sequence: CSVVGSGRQGGSYNEQFF. The V gene is TRBV29-1, the J gene TRBJ2-1, with 10 nucleotides matching TRBD2. The germline V gene has CDR1 SQVTM and CDR2 ANQGSEA. This CDR3 region has 18 residues. V trimming: 4 bases; J trimming: 1 base; junction bases outside the gene matches: 13.

The V gene is TRBV30, the J gene TRBJ2-5, with 7 bases matching TRBD1. The J call is doubtful: the DNA matches TRBJ2-7 better. Germline loops: CDR1 GTSNPN, CDR2 SVGIG (reference sequence). The CDR3 runs 14 residues. CDR3 in DNA: TGTGCCTGGAGTGACGGGACAGCCTCCTACGAGCAGTACTTC. As protein: CAWSDGTASYEQYF.

The chain is built from TRBV27 and TRBJ2-7, with D possibly TRBD1 on 6 matching bases. Trimming shortened V by 5 bases and J by 3 bases, and 20 bases separated the two germline ends. CDR3 length: 16 residues. CDR1 is MNHEY and CDR2 is SMNVEV in the germline V gene (reference sequence). The CDR3 nucleotides are TGTGCCAGCAGTCCCGGGCGACAGGCCTGGCTCTACGAGCAGTACTTC. The encoded protein is CASSPGRQAWLYEQYF.

The chain couples TRBV27 to TRBJ2-2; 12 bases are a match to TRBD2. This CDR3 contains 16 residues. The germline V gene has CDR1 MNHEY and CDR2 SMNVEV (reference sequence). V lost 2 bases, J lost 6 bases, and 4 bases stayed unmatched. CDR3 nucleotide sequence: TGTGCCAGCAGTTTAGTTGGACTAGCGGGACCCGGGGAGCTGTTTTTT. This encodes CASSLVGLAGPGELFF.

This clone was seen a single time. J is TRBJ1-5 and V is TRBV16; no firm D call. Germline values: CDR1 KGHSY, CDR2 FQNENV. The CDR3 length is 17 residues. The V end lost 3 bases, the J end lost 2 bases, and 17 bases lay between the germline ends. The CDR3 protein is CASSHLVPSSGNQPQHF. The CDR3 nucleotides are TGTGCCAGCAGCCACCTAGTCCCTTCAAGTGGCAATCAGCCCCAGCATTTT. The complete variable domain, with remaining parts taken from reference TRBV16 and TRBJ1-5, reads GEEVAQTPKHLVRGEGQKAKLYCAPIKGHSYVFWYQQVLKNEFKFLISFQNENVFDETGMPKERFSAKCLPNSPCSLEIQATKLEDSAVYFCASSHLVPSSGNQPQHFGDGTRLSIL.

The chain links TRBV6-1 to TRBJ2-7; perhaps TRBD1 as D (6 bases). The CDR3 totals 14 residues. Trimming took 6 bases from V and 0 from J, leaving 12 bases between them. Germline V gene lookup returns CDR1 MNHNS and CDR2 SASEGT. CDR3 DNA: TGTGCCAGCAGGCCTGGACAGAGCTCCTACGAGCAGTACTTC. As protein: CASRPGQSSYEQYF.

This chain links TRBV11-2 with TRBJ2-2; D possibly corresponds to TRBD2 (6 bases). The CDR3 consists of 16 residues. From germline, CDR1 is SGHAT and CDR2 FQNNGV. V shed 4 bases and J shed 1 base, with 13 bases lying between them. In nucleotides, the CDR3 is TGTGCCAGCAGCTACTCGGGACTGCAGAACACCGGGGAGCTGTTTTTT. Its translation: CASSYSGLQNTGELFF.

Only a few counts were recorded for this clone. The J gene is TRBJ2-7, the V gene TRBV5-1, with TRBD1 matching 9 bases. Germline-derived CDR1 and CDR2 are SGHRS and YFSETQ. The CDR3 consists of 13 residues. V lost 4 bases, J lost 3 bases, and 2 bases stayed unmatched. The CDR3 nucleotides are TGCGCCAGCAGCCCGGACAGGGGCTACGAGCAGTACTTC. This gives the protein CASSPDRGYEQYF.